The 30 T cell receptor beta chains reported below all come from one sample, sequenced in a study of OX40 agonist ivuxolimab in advanced cancers. Produced via immunoSEQ multiplex PCR; TCRdb's table is partial and in-frame only. The sample has some 60,000 clones, approximately 90% seen once. The material sequenced was CD4+ or CD8+ T cells sorted from blood, taken in a trial of the OX40 agonist ivuxolimab. These receptors came from an adult with an advanced solid tumor such as melanoma, head and neck, liver or kidney cancer.

V gene TRBV5-1 combines with J gene TRBJ2-2, with unresolved D. With 3 bases removed from V and 7 bases from J, the gap between germline ends came to 4 bases. Germline V gene data show CDR1 as SGHRS and CDR2 as YFSETQ. The CDR3 spans 11 residues. The CDR3 loop is CASSSGGELFF. The CDR3 nucleotides read TGCGCCAGCAGCTCCGGCGGGGAGCTGTTTTTT.

DNA of the CDR3: TGCAGCGTTGAAGATTACGTGATGGGGGTAAACAATGAGCAGTTCTTC. Amino acid sequence: CSVEDYVMGVNNEQFF. This chain connects TRBV29-1 to TRBJ2-1, with D possibly called TRBD1 or TRBD2 (5 bases each). Germline CDR1 and CDR2: SQVTM and ANQGSEA. V was shortened by 0 bases and J by 5 bases, with 17 bases between the two germline ends. The CDR3 consists of 16 residues.

The rearrangement uses TRBV10-2 and TRBJ2-7; 7 bases map to TRBD1. The CDR3 consists of 15 residues. Trimming took 7 bases from V and 3 from J; bases not matched to a gene: 12. CDR1 WSHSY and CDR2 SAAADI come from the germline V gene. The DNA of the CDR3 is TGCGCCAGCAAACCCTCCGGGACAGCTCACTACGAGCAGTACTTC. Translation gives CASKPSGTAHYEQYF.

The CDR3 here is CASSLGASGYNEQFF. The CDR3 nucleotides read TGCGCCAGCAGCTTGGGGGCTAGCGGTTACAATGAGCAGTTCTTC. The chain links TRBV5-1 to TRBJ2-1; the match to TRBD2 covers 7 bases. J was trimmed by 4 bases and V by 0 bases; bases with no gene match: 4. The V gene's germline CDR1 is SGHRS and CDR2 YFSETQ. The CDR3 is 15 residues long.

The chain carries TRBV5-1 and TRBJ2-7; 16 bases are shared with TRBD2. CDR3 length: 19 residues. From germline, CDR1 is SGHRS and CDR2 YFSETQ. With 0 bases clipped from V and 1 base from J, the junction kept 7 bases outside the gene matches. The CDR3 DNA is TGCGCCAGCAGCTTGGGGGGGACTAGCGGGAGGGTTAAATCCTACGAGCAGTACTTC. This translates into CASSLGGTSGRVKSYEQYF. The full variable domain, its missing parts supplied by reference TRBV5-1 and TRBJ2-7, is KAGVTQTPRYLIKTRGQQVTLSCSPISGHRSVSWYQQTPGQGLQFLFEYFSETQRNKGNFPGRFSGRQFSNSRSEMNVSTLELGDSALYLCASSLGGTSGRVKSYEQYFGPGTRLTVT.

The chain has TRBV5-1 and TRBJ2-7; a possible D gene is TRBD2 (5 bases). The CDR3 consists of 18 residues. Germline V gives CDR1 SGHRS, CDR2 YFSETQ. The V end lost 0 bases, the J end lost 2 bases, and 21 bases lay between the germline ends. The CDR3 sequence: CASSLGGPTSRVTYEQYF. The CDR3, as DNA: TGCGCCAGCAGCTTGGGAGGGCCCACGTCGAGGGTAACCTACGAGCAGTACTTC.

V gene TRBV27 combines with J gene TRBJ2-1, with TRBD1 identical over 9 bases. Germline CDR1 MNHEY, CDR2 SMNVEV (reference sequence). The J segment lost 4 bases and the V segment lost 5 bases, leaving 9 bases of the junction unmatched. The CDR3 has 16 residues. Written as DNA, the CDR3 is TGTGCCAGCAGTGCGAAGACAGGGGGGGTTTACAATGAGCAGTTCTTC. This codes for CASSAKTGGVYNEQFF.

This clone was recorded once. V gene TRBV7-2 combines with J gene TRBJ2-7; 11 nucleotides agree with TRBD2. CDR1 SGHTA and CDR2 FQGNSA come from the germline V gene. The CDR3 has 15 amino acids. The ends lost 4 bases at V and 2 bases at J; junction bases unmatched: 4. The CDR3 nucleotides are TGTGCCAGCAGCTCGGGACTAGCGGCCACCTACGAGCAGTACTTC. Translating it yields CASSSGLAATYEQYF.

The rearrangement uses TRBV6-4 and TRBJ2-1; 9 nucleotides line up with TRBD2. The CDR3 length is 15 residues. V trimming: 3 bases; J trimming: 0 bases; junction bases outside the gene matches: 0. CDR1 is MRHNA, CDR2 SNTAGT, per germline. The CDR3 DNA follows: TGTGCCAGCAGTGAGCGGGAGGGCTCCTACAATGAGCAGTTCTTC. The encoded protein is CASSEREGSYNEQFF.

The chain uses TRBV30 and TRBJ2-1; D tentatively fits TRBD1 or TRBD2 (6 bases each). The CDR3 length is 14 residues. Germline loops: CDR1 GTSNPN, CDR2 SVGIG (reference sequence). V was shortened by 5 bases and J by 11 bases, with 22 bases between the two germline ends. The CDR3 DNA reads TGTGCCTGGCTGAAAGGGGGGAGCATCGTGAAGCAGTTCTTC. Translated: CAWLKGGSIVKQFF.

This clone was counted a single time. CDR3 nucleotides: TGTGCCAGCAGCTTATATAACACCGGGGAGCTGTTTTTT. Protein product: CASSLYNTGELFF. The chain is built from TRBV7-3 and TRBJ2-2; D remains ambiguous. V was shortened by 2 bases and J by 2 bases, with 3 bases between the two germline ends. CDR3 length: 13 residues. Per germline, CDR1 SGHTA and CDR2 FQGTGA.

This chain uses TRBV4-2 with TRBJ2-7; D remains unclear. The V end was cut by 0 bases, the J end by 3 bases, with 3 bases between. From germline, CDR1 is LGHNA and CDR2 YNFKEQ. This CDR3 is built from 12 residues. The DNA of the CDR3 is TGTGCCAGCAGCCAAGATCTCTACGAGCAGTACTTC. This translates into CASSQDLYEQYF.

The genes are TRBV14 and TRBJ2-1, with TRBD2 matching over 7 bases. Germline loops: CDR1 SGHDN, CDR2 FVKESK. The CDR3 has 15 residues. V dropped 1 base and J dropped 6; count of bases not matched to a gene: 6. CDR3 residues: CASSQVAGAFNEQFF. The CDR3 coding sequence is TGTGCCAGCAGCCAAGTTGCGGGAGCCTTCAATGAGCAGTTCTTC.

J is TRBJ1-3 and V is TRBV27; unclear D gene. Germline assignment: CDR1 MNHEY and CDR2 SMNVEV (reference sequence). Trimming left V 4 bases short and J 3 bases short, with 10 bases between. The CDR3 totals 14 residues. For the CDR3, the DNA is TGTGCCAGCAGTTCGCTTGAGGGTGGAAACACCATATATTTT. It translates to CASSSLEGGNTIYF.

The chain carries TRBV27 and TRBJ2-7; 10 bases map to TRBD2. The CDR3 extends over 15 amino acids. Germline V CDR1 and CDR2: MNHEY, SMNVEV (reference sequence). Germline trimming cut 0 bases from V and 5 bases from J; bases unmatched to any gene: 4. This chain's CDR3 is CASSLSSGRSNEQYF. CDR3 bases: TGTGCCAGCAGTTTATCTAGCGGGAGGTCCAACGAGCAGTACTTC.

DNA for the CDR3: TGTGCCAGCCTACCTGTGAACTATGGCTACACCTTC. It translates to CASLPVNYGYTF. This chain links TRBV2 with TRBJ1-2; no firm D call. The CDR3 totals 12 residues. Deletions cut 8 bases from V and 2 bases from J, with 9 bases between. Germline CDR1 SNHLY, CDR2 FYNNEI.

The chain has TRBV7-2 and TRBJ2-1, with D hard to call. V lost 1 base to trimming and J lost 10 bases, with 5 bases between them. Germline CDR1 is SGHTA and CDR2 is FQGNSA. The CDR3 loop spans 11 amino acids. CDR3 in amino acids: CASSLGGEQFF. CDR3 in DNA: TGTGCCAGCAGCTTAGGTGGGGAGCAGTTCTTC. Full variable domain (rest looked up from reference TRBV7-2 and TRBJ2-1): GAGVSQSPSNKVTEKGKDVELRCDPISGHTALYWYRQSLGQGLEFLIYFQGNSAPDKSGLPSDRFSAERTGGSVSTLTIQRTQQEDSAVYLCASSLGGEQFFGPGTRLTVL.

The chain carries TRBV9 and TRBJ1-2; D not certain. CDR1 and CDR2 from the germline V gene are SGDLS and YYNGEE. The CDR3 is 13 residues long. Trimming took 0 bases from V and 5 from J, leaving 8 bases between them. CDR3 sequence reads: CASSVEGRYGYTF. CDR3 DNA sequence: TGTGCCAGCAGCGTAGAAGGGAGGTATGGCTACACCTTC.

V gene TRBV5-4 combines with J gene TRBJ1-2; D is possibly TRBD1 (6 bases). CDR3 size: 15 residues. Trimming took 2 bases from V and 0 from J, leaving 11 bases between them. CDR1 and CDR2 from the germline V gene are SGHNT and YYREEE (reference sequence). The CDR3 region is CASSFEGGANYGYTF. DNA for the CDR3: TGTGCCAGCAGCTTCGAGGGGGGAGCTAACTATGGCTACACCTTC.

The chain is built from TRBV6-5 and TRBJ1-4; TRBD1 agrees at 9 bases. Looked up from germline, CDR1 is MNHEY and CDR2 is SVGAGI. Trimming at V came to 6 bases and at J to 7 bases, leaving 9 bases not matched to a gene. CDR3 size: 15 residues. CDR3 in DNA: TGTGCCAGCAGCCAGGGACAGGGCCGGGCTGAAAAACTGTTTTTT. This translates into CASSQGQGRAEKLFF.

This sequence joins TRBV7-6 and TRBJ1-2; 7 bases are shared with TRBD1. V was pared by 3 bases and J by 6 bases, with 16 bases of the junction left unmatched. The CDR3 runs 17 residues. Germline V lookup: CDR1 SGHVS, CDR2 FNYEAQ. The CDR3 DNA sequence: TGTGCCAGCAGCTTCGAGACAGGGTTTGAGGGGAAGGATGGCTACACCTTC. Translating gives CASSFETGFEGKDGYTF.

This clone was recorded once. J is TRBJ1-4 and V is TRBV25-1; D gene unclear. Trimming stripped 4 bases from V and 7 bases from J, with 13 bases between. CDR3 length equals 14 residues. Germline values: CDR1 MGHDK, CDR2 SYGVNS. The CDR3 nucleotides are TGTGCCAGCAGTGCGCTGAGGAGGAGTGAAAAACTGTTTTTT. Amino acids: CASSALRRSEKLFF.

The rearrangement links TRBV6-1 to TRBJ2-5; D is undetermined. Trimming removed 2 bases at V and 4 bases at J, with 8 bases between. This CDR3 contains 13 residues. Germline-derived CDR1 and CDR2 are MNHNS and SASEGT. The CDR3 DNA sequence: TGTGCCAGCAGTGAATGGCGGATAGAGACCCAGTACTTC. It specifies CASSEWRIETQYF.

The chain links TRBV4-1 to TRBJ2-1; 14 bases agree with TRBD2. V lost 1 base to trimming and J lost 8 bases; unmatched junction nucleotides: 13. This CDR3 region has 19 residues. Germline V gives CDR1 MGHRA, CDR2 YSYEKL. The CDR3 spells CASSQGAWDGTSGSYEQFF. The DNA for the CDR3 is TGCGCCAGCAGCCAAGGGGCGTGGGACGGGACTAGCGGGAGCTATGAGCAGTTCTTC.

The V and J genes are TRBV27 and TRBJ1-2; D call uncertain. Germline-derived CDR1 and CDR2 are MNHEY and SMNVEV (reference sequence). V was shortened by 3 bases and J by 4 bases, with 15 bases between the two germline ends. The length of the CDR3 is 15 residues. The CDR3 DNA sequence: TGTGCCAGCAGTTTTAGGCGCTCCTATGGCTATGGCTACACCTTC. Encoded protein: CASSFRRSYGYGYTF.

This clone occurred once. This chain links TRBV11-2 with TRBJ2-2; either TRBD1 or TRBD2 may supply D (5 bases each). The CDR3 sequence is 15 residues long. The V end was cut by 3 bases, the J end by 5 bases, with 13 bases between. Germline CDR1 SGHAT, CDR2 FQNNGV. This chain's CDR3 is CASSLGDVGTGELFF. CDR3 DNA sequence: TGTGCCAGCAGCTTGGGGGATGTTGGAACCGGGGAGCTGTTTTTT. Supplemented by reference TRBV11-2 and TRBJ2-2, the full variable domain reads EAGVAQSPRYKIIEKRQSVAFWCNPISGHATLYWYQQILGQGPKLLIQFQNNGVVDDSQLPKDRFSAERLKGVDSTLKIQPAKLEDSAVYLCASSLGDVGTGELFFGEGSRLTVL.

This chain links TRBV5-1 with TRBJ2-3; 7 bases agree with TRBD2. The CDR3 is 15 amino acids. Germline loops: CDR1 SGHRS, CDR2 YFSETQ. With V trimmed by 7 bases and J by 0 bases, 8 bases remained unmatched. CDR3 DNA: TGCGCCAGCGCCCAACTAGCGCCAAGCACAGATACGCAGTATTTT. Encoded protein: CASAQLAPSTDTQYF.

The J gene is TRBJ2-1, the V gene TRBV10-3; D gene uncertain. This CDR3 comprises 12 residues. Trimming removed 0 bases from V and 7 bases from J, with 4 bases in between. Germline V gives CDR1 ENHRY, CDR2 SYGVKD. This CDR3 reads CAISESANEQFF. The CDR3 DNA is TGTGCCATCAGTGAGTCGGCTAATGAGCAGTTCTTC.

The chain employs TRBV19 and TRBJ2-1; perhaps TRBD2 as D (6 bases). The CDR3 runs to 14 residues. Germline loops: CDR1 LNHDA, CDR2 SQIVND (reference sequence). Trimming took 2 bases from V and 8 from J, leaving 13 bases between them. The CDR3 DNA follows: TGTGCCAGTAGTATAATTGGGGGGATCGATGAGCAGTTCTTC. Its protein is CASSIIGGIDEQFF.

This chain uses TRBV10-2 with TRBJ2-7; TRBD2 agrees at 8 bases. Losses at the gene ends were 6 bases for V and 2 bases for J; bases not matched to a gene: 15. The CDR3 is made up of 17 amino acids. Germline V gives CDR1 WSHSY, CDR2 SAAADI. In nucleotides, the CDR3 is TGCGCCAGCAGGCCAGACGGGGGGAGCGGGGGTACCTACGAGCAGTACTTC. This gives the protein CASRPDGGSGGTYEQYF.